The clone carrying this TCR beta chain has just a few counts. This sample was taken from a study of T-cell reconstitution after alpha-beta-depleted transplantation in children. TCRbeta library construction was performed incorporating unique molecular identifiers. TCRdb independently ran MiXCR on the PCR reads; one entry per CDR3 protein. The sample records 400,000 to 500,000 distinct CDR3 sequences, approximately 10% being singletons. V lost 6 bases and J lost 3, with 16 bases in between. The CDR3 contains 15 residues. Germline V gene lookup returns CDR1 SGHTA and CDR2 FQGNSA. The chain is built from TRBV7-2 and TRBJ2-3, with D possibly matching TRBD2 (6 bases). This TCR derives from a human donor who donated a stem cell graft to a child with acute myeloid leukemia. Sequenced material: PBMCs from the stem cell graft donor, taken from the stem cell graft. Written as DNA, the CDR3 is TGTGCCAGCAGGAGCCCGGGACTTCTTACAGATACGCAGTATTTT. It is translated as CASRSPGLLTDTQYF.